Each of the 20 T cell receptor beta chains below was sequenced from the same sample in a study of T cell responses to AZD1222 COVID-19 vaccine (dated by TCRdb to the early 2020s). Libraries were made using the immunoSEQ multiplex PCR assay. The clones in this table, taken by TCRdb from immuneACCESS, are in-frame only. Not every clone is retained; where verified, under half of the shortfall comes from an unresolved V gene, and the cause of the rest is unknown. For this sample there are 100,000 to 150,000 clones; approximately 92% appear just once. The ten largest clones take up about 1.1% of the sample. Explained via the paper, the time point label denotes: about 28 days (+/-7) after the second vaccine dose. Sample: peripheral blood, taken 28 days after the second AZD1222 dose. The receptors here all came from an adult who received the AZD1222 COVID-19 vaccine.

The chain couples TRBV28 to TRBJ1-2; weak D call: TRBD1 (6 bases). This CDR3 is built from 16 residues. Trimming removed 3 bases at V and 7 bases at J, with 21 bases between. CDR1 and CDR2 (germline): MDHEN, SYDVKM. This CDR3 is CASSLGSTGKKGGYTF. CDR3 in DNA: TGTGCCAGCAGTTTGGGGTCAACAGGGAAAAAGGGTGGCTACACCTTC.

The chain is built from TRBV13 and TRBJ1-1, with D uncertain. The CDR3 extends over 15 amino acids. Germline CDR1 reads PRHDT; CDR2 reads FYEKMQ (reference sequence). The V end was cut by 3 bases, the J end by 3 bases, with 14 bases between. The CDR3 sequence: CASSFPGFEDTEAFF. The DNA for the CDR3 is TGTGCCAGCAGCTTCCCCGGCTTCGAGGACACTGAAGCTTTCTTT.

The chain uses TRBV3-1 (or the pseudogene TRBV3-2) and TRBJ1-5; a weak D match, TRBD1 (5 bases). This CDR3 region has 15 residues. V was clipped by 4 bases and J by 0 bases, with 10 bases between them. In germline, CDR1 is LGHDT, CDR2 YNNKEL (reference sequence). The CDR3 nucleotides are TGTGCCAGCAGCCCCCCAGGGTATAGCAATCAGCCCCAGCATTTT. Amino acids: CASSPPGYSNQPQHF.

V and J are TRBV6-5 and TRBJ1-1, with unresolved D. The CDR3 is made up of 15 amino acids. Between the trimmed V and J ends, which lost 8 bases and 0 bases, there was a span of 16 bases. Germline CDR1 and CDR2: MNHEY and SVGAGI. The chain's CDR3 is CASRKRRDLNTEAFF. The CDR3 region has the DNA TGTGCCAGCCGTAAGAGGCGGGATCTGAACACTGAAGCTTTCTTT.

The chain recombines TRBV9 with TRBJ2-1; 7 positions agree with TRBD2. The germline gives CDR1 SGDLS, CDR2 YYNGEE. The V gene end was trimmed by 0 bases and the J gene end by 2 bases; junction bases not matched to a gene: 2. This CDR3 has 15 amino acids. CDR3 coding DNA: TGTGCCAGCAGCGTAGGAGCGGGGACCTACAATGAGCAGTTCTTC. Amino acid sequence: CASSVGAGTYNEQFF.

The rearrangement uses TRBV18 and TRBJ1-1; D gene ambiguous. This CDR3 region has 15 residues. CDR1 is KGHSH and CDR2 is LQKENI in the germline V gene. V was cut by 3 bases and J by 1 base, with 12 bases left in between. The CDR3 DNA reads TGTGCCAGCTCACCCGAGTTGGCGGCGAACACTGAAGCTTTCTTT. As protein: CASSPELAANTEAFF.

The J gene is TRBJ2-7, the V gene TRBV19, with D maybe TRBD2 (6 bases). Germline assignment: CDR1 LNHDA and CDR2 SQIVND (reference sequence). The length of the CDR3 is 15 residues. Trimming cost V 7 bases and J 2 bases, with 18 bases left between them. DNA for the CDR3: TGTGCCAGTACCCCCCGAGGAGGGAAAACCTACGAGCAGTACTTC. Its protein is CASTPRGGKTYEQYF. Looking up the rest from reference TRBV19 and TRBJ2-7 gives the full variable domain: DGGITQSPKYLFRKEGQNVTLSCEQNLNHDAMYWYRQDPGQGLRLIYYSQIVNDFQKGDIAEGYSVSREKKESFPLTVTSAQKNPTAFYLCASTPRGGKTYEQYFGPGTRLTVT.

With respect to this clone: Other DNA variants within this sample encode the same CDR3. The J gene is TRBJ2-5, the V gene TRBV20-1; D gene ambiguous. V lost 3 bases, J lost 4 bases, and 3 bases lay in between. This CDR3 comprises 10 residues. CDR1 DFQATT and CDR2 SNEGSKA come from the germline V gene (reference sequence). The CDR3 coding sequence is TGCAGTGCTAGCCTAGAGACCCAGTACTTC. This gives the protein CSASLETQYF.

The chain is built from TRBV7-2 and TRBJ2-3, with 7 bases aligning to TRBD2. Trimming at V came to 3 bases and at J to 4 bases, leaving 10 bases not matched to a gene. Germline V lookup: CDR1 SGHTA, CDR2 FQGNSA. This CDR3 comprises 16 residues. The CDR3 spells CASSLGTILGADTQYF. The CDR3 coding sequence is TGTGCCAGCAGCTTGGGGACTATCCTGGGAGCAGATACGCAGTATTTT.

The chain links TRBV28 to TRBJ2-5; D call uncertain. V was pared by 5 bases and J by 5 bases, with 15 bases between. This CDR3 region has 14 residues. Germline loops: CDR1 MDHEN, CDR2 SYDVKM. The CDR3 DNA follows: TGTGCCAGCAGTCCCGTATCCAGTTGGGAGACCCAGTACTTC. Protein: CASSPVSSWETQYF.

Only a few counts were recorded for this clone. The chain recombines TRBV2 with TRBJ1-4; unclear D gene. V was shortened by 7 bases and J by 0 bases, with 12 bases between the two germline ends. The germline gives CDR1 SNHLY, CDR2 FYNNEI. This CDR3 is built from 15 residues. The CDR3 bases are TGTGCCAGCACGGCAGGTTTCTCAACTAATGAAAAACTGTTTTTT. Translated, it gives CASTAGFSTNEKLFF.

The chain links TRBV6-5 to TRBJ2-7, with D tentatively TRBD2 (6 bases). V was shortened by 6 bases and J by 2 bases, with 17 bases between the two germline ends. Germline V lookup: CDR1 MNHEY, CDR2 SVGAGI. The CDR3 covers 15 residues. The DNA for the CDR3 is TGTGCCAGCAGCCCACCTTTGGGAGGCGCCTACGAGCAGTACTTC. Its protein product is CASSPPLGGAYEQYF.

The chain combines TRBV28 with TRBJ2-6, with D possibly matching TRBD1 (6 bases). Germline CDR1 and CDR2: MDHEN and SYDVKM. This CDR3 region has 19 residues. Between the trimmed V and J ends, which lost 3 bases and 1 base, there was a span of 19 bases. CDR3 sequence (DNA): TGTGCCAGCAGTTTTTCTGGGGACATTGAACTTTCTGGGGCCAACGTCCTGACTTTC. Protein: CASSFSGDIELSGANVLTF.

The chain uses TRBV6-5 and TRBJ1-1, with 7 nucleotides matching TRBD1. With 5 bases clipped from V and 7 bases from J, the junction kept 10 bases outside the gene matches. Germline lookup yields CDR1 MNHEY and CDR2 SVGAGI. CDR3 length: 14 amino acids. The CDR3 sequence: CASSPLRQGVEAFF. The CDR3 DNA follows: TGTGCCAGCAGTCCCCTACGACAGGGTGTTGAAGCTTTCTTT.

The chain recombines TRBV19 with TRBJ2-1, with D possibly TRBD1 on 6 matching bases. CDR3 size: 15 residues. Germline loops: CDR1 LNHDA, CDR2 SQIVND (reference sequence). Trimming left V 3 bases short and J 4 bases short, with 13 bases between. In nucleotides, the CDR3 is TGTGCCAGTAGTATTCAGGGGATGGGGTACAATGAGCAGTTCTTC. Translating it yields CASSIQGMGYNEQFF.

The gene calls are TRBV2 and TRBJ2-7, with D tentatively TRBD2 (5 bases). CDR3 length equals 14 residues. Germline loops: CDR1 SNHLY, CDR2 FYNNEI. V lost 7 bases to trimming and J lost 1 base, with 14 bases between them. The CDR3 spells CASKAGVKSYEQYF. CDR3 coding DNA: TGTGCCAGCAAGGCGGGCGTAAAATCCTACGAGCAGTACTTC.

This rearrangement joins TRBV18 to TRBJ1-3; TRBD1 matches 8 bases. J gave up 0 bases and V 5 bases, and 3 bases lay outside the gene matches. Germline V gene data show CDR1 as KGHSH and CDR2 as LQKENI. The CDR3 sequence is 15 residues long. The CDR3 here is CASSIQGGSGNTIYF. The CDR3 nucleotides read TGTGCCAGCTCAATACAGGGGGGCTCTGGAAACACCATATATTTT.

The chain employs TRBV18 and TRBJ2-7; D unclear. This CDR3 is 13 amino acids long. CDR1 and CDR2 (germline): KGHSH, LQKENI. V lost 5 bases, J lost 3 bases, and 11 bases lay in between. CDR3 nucleotides: TGTGCCAGCTCAAACGTGTTAAGCTACGAGCAGTACTTC. Translating it yields CASSNVLSYEQYF.

About this clone itself: Other DNA sequences from this sample encode an identical CDR3 as well. The chain is built from TRBV30 and TRBJ1-1; D is unresolved. Trimming took off 0 bases at V and 1 base at J, with 6 bases between the two ends. Per the germline V gene, CDR1 is GTSNPN and CDR2 is SVGIG (reference sequence). The CDR3 is made up of 13 amino acids. The CDR3 DNA follows: TGTGCCTGGAGTGTAAGGCAGAACACTGAAGCTTTCTTT. Translating gives CAWSVRQNTEAFF.

V and J are TRBV19 and TRBJ2-5; no clear D gene. The CDR3 is made up of 14 amino acids. The germline CDR1 and CDR2 sequences are LNHDA and SQIVND (reference sequence). Trimming pared 5 bases from V and 5 bases from J, leaving 15 bases between. The CDR3 spells CASSPLGMLETQYF. The CDR3 coding sequence is TGTGCCAGTAGTCCCCTAGGGATGCTGGAGACCCAGTACTTC.